The 27 T cell receptor beta chains presented below share a single source sample, sequenced in a study of blood T cell repertoires in COVID-19. The data were produced by immunoSEQ multiplex PCR, yet TCRdb's version contains in-frame clones alone and is incomplete. The table has more than 110,000 clones, around 89% seen once; the top ten hold just under 3%. Source material: peripheral blood. The receptors derive from a man aged 60-69 years with active or convalescent COVID-19.

This chain uses TRBV14 with TRBJ2-7; perhaps TRBD2 as D (6 bases). Germline V gives CDR1 SGHDN, CDR2 FVKESK. Trimming pared 0 bases from V and 4 bases from J, leaving 10 bases between. CDR3 size: 14 residues. CDR3 amino acids: CASSQDRGWYEQYF. In DNA form, the CDR3 reads TGTGCCAGCAGCCAAGATCGGGGGTGGTACGAGCAGTACTTC.

The chain joins TRBV2 to TRBJ2-5; 9 nucleotides line up with TRBD2. The V segment lost 6 bases and the J segment 5 bases; nucleotides outside the gene matches: 7. This CDR3 has 14 residues. The germline V gene encodes CDR1 SNHLY and CDR2 FYNNEI. The CDR3 DNA reads TGTGCCAGCAGCCTATCCAGCGGGGGGGAGACCCAGTACTTC. Translating gives CASSLSSGGETQYF.

The chain recombines TRBV6-2 or TRBV6-3 with TRBJ2-5; 10 nucleotides line up with TRBD1. The germline gives CDR1 MNHEY, CDR2 SVGEGT. The V gene end was trimmed by 6 bases and the J gene end by 5 bases; junction bases not matched to a gene: 12. This CDR3 spans 16 amino acids. CDR3 bases: TGTGCCAGCAGCCCCCGACGACAGGGGGCATGGGAGACCCAGTACTTC. Protein product: CASSPRRQGAWETQYF.

The chain employs TRBV7-3 and TRBJ2-2; possible D gene TRBD2, 5 bases. The germline V gene has CDR1 SGHTA and CDR2 FQGTGA. This CDR3 is 13 amino acids long. V was clipped by 5 bases and J by 6 bases, with 10 bases between them. Here the CDR3 DNA reads TGTGCCAGCAGCCGACTATCGGCCGGGGAGCTGTTTTTT. Its protein is CASSRLSAGELFF.

The chain recombines TRBV19 with TRBJ2-1; 11 nucleotides agree with TRBD2. CDR3 length: 14 residues. J was trimmed by 6 bases and V by 7 bases; bases with no gene match: 5. CDR1 is LNHDA and CDR2 is SQIVND in the germline V gene (reference sequence). CDR3 coding DNA: TGTGCCAGTAAAGGGACTAGCGGCACCAATGAGCAGTTCTTC. Protein sequence: CASKGTSGTNEQFF.

This chain links TRBV2 with TRBJ1-2, with D possibly matching TRBD1 (5 bases). Germline CDR1 is SNHLY and CDR2 is FYNNEI. The CDR3 is made up of 17 amino acids. V shed 6 bases and J shed 6 bases, with 26 bases lying between them. CDR3 in DNA: TGTGCCAGCAGCCGAGAGAGGGGTCAAGGTTCGGGAGATGGCTACACCTTC. Encoded protein: CASSRERGQGSGDGYTF.

V and J are TRBV18 and TRBJ2-3; 12 bases align to TRBD2. The CDR3 loop spans 16 amino acids. Germline V gene lookup returns CDR1 KGHSH and CDR2 LQKENI. V lost 4 bases, J lost 2 bases, and 4 bases stayed unmatched. CDR3 residues: CASSLGLAGPTDTQYF. In nucleotides, the CDR3 is TGTGCCAGCTCACTGGGACTAGCGGGTCCCACAGATACGCAGTATTTT. Full variable domain (remainder filled in from reference TRBV18 and TRBJ2-3): NAGVMQNPRHLVRRRGQEARLRCSPMKGHSHVYWYRQLPEEGLKFMVYLQKENIIDESGMPKERFSAEFPKEGPSILRIQQVVRGDSAAYFCASSLGLAGPTDTQYFGPGTRLTVL.

The rearrangement joins TRBV28 to TRBJ1-3; D gene ambiguous. V was trimmed by 1 base and J by 4 bases, leaving 17 bases between them. Germline CDR1 and CDR2: MDHEN and SYDVKM. CDR3 size: 17 residues. CDR3 protein: CASSLSSGGWRGNTIYF. The CDR3 nucleotides are TGTGCCAGCAGTTTATCCTCCGGTGGGTGGAGGGGAAACACCATATATTTT.

This rearrangement joins TRBV19 to TRBJ1-1; weak D call: TRBD1 (5 bases). The length of the CDR3 is 14 residues. Trimming cost V 10 bases and J 3 bases, with 18 bases left between them. CDR1 is LNHDA, CDR2 SQIVND, per germline (reference sequence). DNA for the CDR3: TGTGCCACCAAAAAAACAGACAGATACACTGAAGCTTTCTTT. Its translation: CATKKTDRYTEAFF.

This rearrangement joins TRBV7-6 to TRBJ2-5; 7 nucleotides match TRBD2. The CDR3 has 12 amino acids. The junction had 0 bases not matched to a gene; V was cut back by 4 bases and J by 4 bases. Germline assignment: CDR1 SGHVS and CDR2 FNYEAQ. CDR3 DNA: TGTGCCAGCAGCTCTAGCGGAGAGACCCAGTACTTC. Amino acid sequence: CASSSSGETQYF.

This chain joins TRBV12-5 and TRBJ1-1; 9 bases are shared with TRBD1. CDR1 and CDR2 (germline): LGHNT, FRNRAP. The CDR3 length is 16 residues. V shed 1 base, J shed 1 base, and the junction held 4 bases outside the gene matches. CDR3 sequence (DNA): TGTGCTAGTGGTTTGGAGACAGGGGGAGCGAACACTGAAGCTTTCTTT. Protein: CASGLETGGANTEAFF.

The chain employs TRBV19 and TRBJ2-3; the match to TRBD2 covers 9 bases. The CDR3 length is 18 residues. CDR1 is LNHDA and CDR2 is SQIVND in the germline V gene (reference sequence). V gave up 1 base and J gave up 2 bases; unmatched junction bases: 10. This CDR3 reads CASSIGWSSGTVTDTQYF. CDR3 bases: TGTGCCAGTAGTATAGGGTGGTCTAGCGGGACTGTCACAGATACGCAGTATTTT.

In this sample, this clone turned up once. The gene calls are TRBV5-8 and TRBJ1-1, with 7 bases fitting TRBD1. Germline V lookup: CDR1 SGHTS, CDR2 YDEGEE. The CDR3 has 14 residues. V shed 2 bases, J shed 1 base, and the junction held 2 bases outside the gene matches. The CDR3 sequence: CASSFRDRNTEAFF. The DNA for the CDR3 is TGTGCCAGCAGCTTCCGGGACAGGAACACTGAAGCTTTCTTT.

The chain recombines TRBV29-1 with TRBJ2-3; perhaps TRBD2 as D (7 bases). Germline V gene data show CDR1 as SQVTM and CDR2 as ANQGSEA. The CDR3 is 13 amino acids. The CDR3 reads CTWGGPDTDTQYF. CDR3 DNA sequence: TGCACGTGGGGGGGCCCCGACACAGATACGCAGTATTTT.

This chain joins TRBV5-8 and TRBJ1-4, with 10 bases matching TRBD1. The V segment lost 9 bases and the J segment 7 bases; nucleotides outside the gene matches: 9. The CDR3 contains 14 residues. CDR1 and CDR2 (germline): SGHTS, YDEGEE. For the CDR3, the DNA is TGTGCCACTTCGACCGGGACAGGGGTTGAAAAACTGTTTTTT. Translated: CATSTGTGVEKLFF.

The chain couples TRBV7-2 to TRBJ2-2, with D maybe TRBD2 (7 bases). V shed 2 bases and J shed 7 bases, with 17 bases lying between them. The CDR3 extends over 16 amino acids. Germline CDR1 reads SGHTA; CDR2 reads FQGNSA. CDR3 residues: CASSLNAGAMGGELFF. CDR3 in DNA: TGTGCCAGCAGCTTAAATGCGGGGGCCATGGGCGGGGAGCTGTTTTTT.

CDR3 sequence reads: CASSSLQGPNQPQHF. The DNA of the CDR3 is TGTGCCAGCAGTTCGCTTCAGGGCCCTAATCAGCCCCAGCATTTT. The chain recombines TRBV6-6 with TRBJ1-5; tentatively, D is TRBD1 (5 bases). Trimming shortened V by 4 bases and J by 4 bases, and 14 bases separated the two germline ends. Germline loops: CDR1 MNHNY, CDR2 SVGAGI (reference sequence). This CDR3 region has 15 residues.

This clone was counted once. The CDR3: CASTLRGGTEAFF. DNA for the CDR3: TGTGCCAGCACCCTCCGGGGGGGAACTGAAGCTTTCTTT. The chain couples TRBV6-5 to TRBJ1-1; D perhaps matches TRBD1 (5 bases). V was clipped by 7 bases and J by 5 bases, with 14 bases between them. The CDR3 runs 13 residues. Looked up from germline, CDR1 is MNHEY and CDR2 is SVGAGI.

The V gene is TRBV7-2, the J gene TRBJ1-6, with D hard to call. This CDR3 is built from 14 residues. Trimming cost V 8 bases and J 7 bases, with 15 bases left between them. The germline V gene has CDR1 SGHTA and CDR2 FQGNSA. As DNA, the CDR3 is TGTGCCAGCGGCCAGACGGGGTGGAATTCACCCCTCCACTTT. It yields the protein CASGQTGWNSPLHF.

The chain combines TRBV2 with TRBJ2-5; no clear D. Trimming stripped 1 base from V and 3 bases from J, with 12 bases between. CDR3 length equals 15 residues. CDR1 and CDR2 (germline): SNHLY, FYNNEI. DNA for the CDR3: TGTGCCAGCAGTGAAGATTTGGTGCGGAAAGAGACCCAGTACTTC. It encodes CASSEDLVRKETQYF.

V and J are TRBV7-3 and TRBJ2-2; perhaps TRBD2 as D (6 bases). V dropped 5 bases and J dropped 1 base, with 29 bases sitting between them. Per the germline V gene, CDR1 is SGHTA and CDR2 is FQGTGA. The CDR3 runs 21 residues. CDR3 nucleotides: TGTGCCAGCAGCCACCCCCGGGAGATTGCTACTGGGGGAATGAACACCGGGGAGCTGTTTTTT. It is translated as CASSHPREIATGGMNTGELFF.

The V and J genes are TRBV20-1 and TRBJ1-6; D not resolved. Per the germline V gene, CDR1 is DFQATT and CDR2 is SNEGSKA (reference sequence). V was cut by 3 bases and J by 7 bases, with 4 bases left in between. The CDR3 totals 11 residues. CDR3: CSASSNSPLHF. The CDR3 DNA reads TGCAGTGCTAGCTCCAATTCACCCCTCCACTTT.

This clone has only one observation. This chain links TRBV11-2 with TRBJ2-7; TRBD1 matches 8 bases. The CDR3 sequence is 14 residues long. In germline, CDR1 is SGHAT, CDR2 FQNNGV. The V segment lost 0 bases and the J segment 7 bases; nucleotides outside the gene matches: 5. The CDR3 DNA reads TGTGCCAGCAGCTTAGAAGGGACAGGTGTTGAGCAGTACTTC. This encodes CASSLEGTGVEQYF.

The chain combines TRBV3-1 (or the pseudogene TRBV3-2) with TRBJ2-3; TRBD2 agrees at 7 bases. Germline V gene data show CDR1 as LGHDT and CDR2 as YNNKEL (reference sequence). Germline trimming cut 4 bases from V and 4 bases from J; bases unmatched to any gene: 8. This CDR3 spans 15 amino acids. The CDR3 nucleotides are TGTGCCAGCAGCCTTGGATCTCTAGCGGCAGATACGCAGTATTTT. It codes for CASSLGSLAADTQYF.

V gene TRBV5-1 combines with J gene TRBJ2-7; 10 positions agree with TRBD1. Germline loops: CDR1 SGHRS, CDR2 YFSETQ. The V segment lost 4 bases and the J segment 5 bases; nucleotides outside the gene matches: 6. This CDR3 spans 14 amino acids. The CDR3 protein is CASSERTGGDEQYF. CDR3 bases: TGCGCCAGCAGCGAAAGGACAGGGGGGGACGAGCAGTACTTC. Supplemented by reference TRBV5-1 and TRBJ2-7, the full variable domain reads KAGVTQTPRYLIKTRGQQVTLSCSPISGHRSVSWYQQTPGQGLQFLFEYFSETQRNKGNFPGRFSGRQFSNSRSEMNVSTLELGDSALYLCASSERTGGDEQYFGPGTRLTVT.

This clone appeared a few times. The rearrangement joins TRBV18 to TRBJ1-1; TRBD1 might be the D (6 bases). This CDR3 is built from 14 residues. Deletions cut 3 bases from V and 9 bases from J, with 17 bases between. Germline lookup yields CDR1 KGHSH and CDR2 LQKENI. Here the CDR3 reads CASSPDTGQVKAFF. The CDR3 nucleotides read TGTGCCAGCTCACCGGATACAGGGCAGGTAAAAGCTTTCTTT.

This clone was seen only a few times. This chain uses TRBV7-6 with TRBJ2-3; weak D call: TRBD2 (7 bases). V lost 0 bases and J 6 bases, leaving 16 bases between the germline ends. Germline values: CDR1 SGHVS, CDR2 FNYEAQ. This CDR3 region has 16 residues. CDR3 nucleotides: TGTGCCAGCAGCTTAGCCCCTCTAGGGGGAGGGGATACGCAGTATTTT. Protein sequence: CASSLAPLGGGDTQYF.